This T cell receptor beta chain originates from a study of T cell responses to AZD1222 COVID-19 vaccine. Clones were sequenced by immunoSEQ multiplex PCR, and TCRdb holds only the in-frame ones, with some missing. The repertoire holds some 180,000 clones, with 85% to 95% as singletons. Whole-study results and caveats: The study sampled repertoires only after the peak T cell response.

Germline loops: CDR1 MRHNA, CDR2 SNTAGT. V was clipped by 0 bases and J by 6 bases; unmatched bases: 8. CDR3 length equals 16 residues. Points on this clone: The antigen is not known.

The sequencing here drew on peripheral blood, taken 28 days after the second AZD1222 dose. This chain links TRBV6-4 with TRBJ1-1; 9 nucleotides align to TRBD1. This TCR was sampled from an adult who received the AZD1222 COVID-19 vaccine. In nucleotides, the CDR3 is TGTGCCAGCAGTGACTCGACAGGGGGACGAAGGGCTGAAGCTTTCTTT. Its translation is CASSDSTGGRRAEAFF.